This passage covers 16 T cell receptor beta chains from one sample sequenced in a study of shared clonotypes between healthy human individuals. Terminally differentiated effector memory CD45RA+ cells were excluded by CCR7 positive selection of CD45RO-negative cells. Sequenced by immunoSEQ multiplex PCR; TCRdb stores in-frame clones only, minus some. The sample yields 1.5 million to 2.5 million clones, less than 95% seen once. What was sequenced was naive CD8+ T cells sorted from blood. The receptors stem from a man aged 18 to 30 in good health.

Concerning this clone: Other DNA sequences within the sample encode an identical CDR3. The V gene is TRBV5-6, the J gene TRBJ2-2, with a weak D call TRBD2 (7 bases). The CDR3 consists of 13 residues. Germline values: CDR1 SGHDT, CDR2 YYEEEE. Trimming cost V 2 bases and J 6 bases, with 8 bases left between them. This chain's CDR3 is CASSFGGPGELFF. CDR3 nucleotide sequence: TGTGCCAGCAGCTTCGGGGGGCCCGGGGAGCTGTTTTTT.

This clone was detected only once. This chain uses TRBV7-6 with TRBJ2-7, with a possible D match to TRBD1 (5 bases). The V gene's germline CDR1 is SGHVS and CDR2 FNYEAQ. This CDR3 has 14 residues. The germline V and J ends were trimmed by 1 base and 2 bases, with 9 bases remaining between them. The DNA for the CDR3 is TGTGCCAGCAGCTTAGGTAGCAGGGCCTACGAGCAGTACTTC. This gives the protein CASSLGSRAYEQYF. The variable domain in full, completed from reference TRBV7-6 and TRBJ2-7, reads GAGVSQSPRYKVTKRGQDVALRCDPISGHVSLYWYRQALGQGPEFLTYFNYEAQQDKSGLPNDRFSAERPEGSISTLTIQRTEQRDSAMYRCASSLGSRAYEQYFGPGTRLTVT.

The table lists this clone with a count of one. V gene TRBV2 combines with J gene TRBJ2-5; TRBD2 aligns across 9 bases. Germline-derived CDR1 and CDR2 are SNHLY and FYNNEI. V dropped 11 bases and J dropped 0; count of bases not matched to a gene: 10. This CDR3 has 15 residues. CDR3 region: CAVPSGDLNQETQYF. In nucleotides, the CDR3 is TGTGCCGTCCCTAGCGGGGACTTGAACCAAGAGACCCAGTACTTC.

The chain joins TRBV27 to TRBJ2-7; the D gene is possibly TRBD2 (6 bases). The germline V gene has CDR1 MNHEY and CDR2 SMNVEV (reference sequence). This CDR3 region has 14 residues. Trimming stripped 3 bases from V and 4 bases from J, with 13 bases between. CDR3 in amino acids: CASSFSGVEYEQYF. The CDR3 coding sequence is TGTGCCAGCAGTTTTTCGGGGGTGGAGTACGAGCAGTACTTC.

The J gene is TRBJ2-7, the V gene TRBV6-1; 7 bases fit TRBD1. Germline CDR1 reads MNHNS; CDR2 reads SASEGT. V dropped 6 bases and J dropped 2; count of bases not matched to a gene: 10. The CDR3 runs to 15 residues. The CDR3 bases are TGTGCCAGCAGCGAGGGGGCAGGAGAGCCCTACGAGCAGTACTTC. Translation: CASSEGAGEPYEQYF.

This rearrangement joins TRBV7-2 to TRBJ2-1, with 7 bases lining up with TRBD1. CDR3 length: 16 amino acids. CDR1 and CDR2 (germline): SGHTA, FQGNSA. With 6 bases clipped from V and 4 bases from J, the junction kept 12 bases outside the gene matches. The CDR3 DNA follows: TGTGCCAGCAGGAATACACAGGGGAAGGGGTACAATGAGCAGTTCTTC. It codes for CASRNTQGKGYNEQFF.

This rearrangement joins TRBV27 to TRBJ2-1; TRBD2 matches at 14 bases. CDR3 length equals 17 residues. CDR1 is MNHEY, CDR2 SMNVEV, per germline (reference sequence). V lost 0 bases and J lost 7; bases outside the gene matches: 5. The CDR3 loop is CASSLSEGLAGANEQFF. CDR3 sequence (DNA): TGTGCCAGCAGTTTATCAGAGGGACTAGCGGGAGCAAATGAGCAGTTCTTC.

This sequence joins TRBV10-3 and TRBJ2-7; D may be TRBD1 or TRBD2 (5 bases each). V was pared by 0 bases and J by 5 bases, with 17 bases between. The CDR3 is made up of 16 amino acids. Germline V lookup: CDR1 ENHRY, CDR2 SYGVKD. The CDR3 is CAISESMSGQLDEQYF. The CDR3 DNA is TGTGCCATCAGTGAGTCGATGTCGGGGCAGCTCGACGAGCAGTACTTC.

The genes are TRBV29-1 and TRBJ2-1; D is possibly TRBD1 or TRBD2 (6 bases each). This CDR3 has 16 residues. Between the trimmed V and J ends, which lost 0 bases and 2 bases, there was a span of 14 bases. The germline gives CDR1 SQVTM, CDR2 ANQGSEA. The CDR3 DNA reads as TGCAGCGTTGAAGATAGGGGGGTTTCGGCCTACAATGAGCAGTTCTTC. This sequence encodes CSVEDRGVSAYNEQFF.

The genes are TRBV27 and TRBJ2-2; D might be TRBD2 (5 bases). The CDR3 spans 11 residues. V lost 11 bases to trimming and J lost 8 bases, with 12 bases between them. Germline CDR1 and CDR2: MNHEY and SMNVEV (reference sequence). Here the CDR3 reads CAALSGGELFF. DNA for the CDR3: TGTGCCGCCCTATCGGGGGGGGAGCTGTTTTTT.

This rearrangement joins TRBV5-3 to TRBJ1-5; 9 bases agree with TRBD1. TRBV5-3 is known as an ORF, though its function is uncertain. Trimming took 0 bases from V and 9 from J; bases not matched to a gene: 19. The CDR3 consists of 19 residues. DNA of the CDR3: TGTGCCAGAAGCTTGGAGGGACAGGGTGGGGAAAGGAGAGGGTGGCCCCAGCATTTT. It codes for CARSLEGQGGERRGWPQHF.

In this sample, this clone turned up once. The chain uses TRBV11-2 and TRBJ2-7; maybe TRBD1 (6 bases). Germline loops: CDR1 SGHAT, CDR2 FQNNGV. V lost 3 bases and J lost 3, with 9 bases in between. The CDR3 is made up of 13 amino acids. The CDR3 sequence is CASSFGTLYEQYF. DNA for the CDR3: TGTGCCAGCAGCTTTGGGACACTCTACGAGCAGTACTTC.

This clone was recorded only once. The chain uses TRBV4-1 and TRBJ2-2, with a possible D match to TRBD1 (7 bases). The V gene lost 5 bases and the J gene lost 6 bases, with 10 bases spanning the gap. Germline assignment: CDR1 MGHRA and CDR2 YSYEKL. The CDR3 is 13 residues long. CDR3 bases: TGCGCCAGCAGCTTCAGGGGGGCCGGGGAGCTGTTTTTT. It translates to CASSFRGAGELFF.

The chain couples TRBV4-3 to TRBJ2-1; 10 nucleotides align to TRBD2. Germline CDR1 is LGHNA and CDR2 is YSLEER. CDR3 length equals 17 residues. V lost 0 bases, J lost 9 bases, and 11 bases stayed unmatched. Here the CDR3 reads CASSQERYLAGACEQFF. The CDR3, as DNA: TGCGCCAGCAGCCAAGAGAGGTACCTAGCGGGAGCTTGTGAGCAGTTCTTC.

This clone came up once. The chain employs TRBV7-9 and TRBJ2-7; D is perhaps TRBD1 (6 bases). Per the germline V gene, CDR1 is SEHNR and CDR2 is FQNEAQ (reference sequence). The V gene lost 1 base and the J gene lost 5 bases, with 12 bases spanning the gap. The CDR3 sequence is 14 residues long. Written as DNA, the CDR3 is TGTGCCAGCAGCTTAGTTACAGGGTTAGACGAGCAGTACTTC. Translating it yields CASSLVTGLDEQYF. The whole variable domain, filled in from reference TRBV7-9 and TRBJ2-7, reads DTGVSQNPRHKITKRGQNVTFRCDPISEHNRLYWYRQTLGQGPEFLTYFQNEAQLEKSRLLSDRFSAERPKGSFSTLEIQRTEQGDSAMYLCASSLVTGLDEQYFGPGTRLTVT.

This clone was seen only a few times. The rearrangement links TRBV11-2 to TRBJ2-1, with D tentatively TRBD1 (5 bases). Per the germline V gene, CDR1 is SGHAT and CDR2 is FQNNGV. The CDR3 loop spans 15 amino acids. V lost 4 bases and J 2 bases, leaving 12 bases between the germline ends. The CDR3 DNA sequence: TGTGCCAGCAGCTACCCGACAGCCCCCTACAATGAGCAGTTCTTC. As protein: CASSYPTAPYNEQFF.